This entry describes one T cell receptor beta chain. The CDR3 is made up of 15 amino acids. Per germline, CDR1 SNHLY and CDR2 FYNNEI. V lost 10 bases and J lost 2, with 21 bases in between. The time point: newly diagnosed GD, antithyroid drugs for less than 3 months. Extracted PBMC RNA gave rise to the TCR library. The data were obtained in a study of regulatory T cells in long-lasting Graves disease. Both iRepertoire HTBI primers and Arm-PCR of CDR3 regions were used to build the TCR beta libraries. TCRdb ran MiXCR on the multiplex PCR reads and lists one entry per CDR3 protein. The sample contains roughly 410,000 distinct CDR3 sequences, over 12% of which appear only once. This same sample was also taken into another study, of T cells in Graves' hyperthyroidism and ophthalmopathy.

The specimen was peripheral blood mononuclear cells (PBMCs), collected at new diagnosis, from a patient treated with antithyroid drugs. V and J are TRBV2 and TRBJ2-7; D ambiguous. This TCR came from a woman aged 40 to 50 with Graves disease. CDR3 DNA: TGTGCCACCAGCAGAGACCAGACACGGACCTACGAGCAGTACTTC. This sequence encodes CATSRDQTRTYEQYF.